The present entry profiles one TCR beta chain with its context. The record originates from a study of T cell changes during pregnancy in multiple sclerosis. Germline V gene sequence: CDR1 MNHEY, CDR2 SMNVEV (reference sequence). The CDR3 runs to 15 residues. The V gene lost 8 bases and the J gene lost 0 bases, with 14 bases spanning the gap. Measured with immunoSEQ multiplex PCR; TCRdb has only the in-frame clones, and not every one. The sample contains 35,000 to 45,000 clones, 88% of which appear only once. V and J are TRBV27 and TRBJ2-1; D ambiguous. This TCR derives from a female donor with multiple sclerosis, enrolled in a pregnancy study. This specimen consisted of CD8+ T cells from peripheral blood mononuclear cells, obtained in the first trimester of pregnancy. The CDR3 here is CASHSGSYSYNEQFF. CDR3 sequence (DNA): TGTGCCAGCCATTCCGGGTCCTACTCCTACAATGAGCAGTTCTTC.